The 32 T cell receptor beta chains below all came from one sample that was sequenced in a study of cytomegalovirus exposure and HLA in healthy donors. Use of 60 Vbeta and 13 Jbeta primers characterized the PCR. TCRdb's copy holds only in-frame clones and misses some; the assay was immunoSEQ multiplex PCR. Of 90,000 to 100,000 clones in the sample, over 75% were seen once. The sample consisted of PBMCs. The receptor source for this set is a man between 18 and 29 years old in good health and CMV-seronegative.

The chain combines TRBV6-5 with TRBJ1-1, with D perhaps TRBD1 (5 bases). Germline V gene lookup returns CDR1 MNHEY and CDR2 SVGAGI. Trimming left V 6 bases short and J 1 base short, with 9 bases between. This CDR3 has 13 amino acids. The CDR3 is CASSKTENTEAFF. The CDR3 DNA reads TGTGCCAGCAGCAAGACAGAGAACACTGAAGCTTTCTTT.

V and J are TRBV7-6 and TRBJ1-5; maybe TRBD1 (6 bases). Trimming left V 1 base short and J 5 bases short, with 12 bases between. Germline CDR1 and CDR2: SGHVS and FNYEAQ. The CDR3 is 15 residues long. The CDR3 DNA reads TGTGCCAGCAGCTTAGGCAGGGGCGGGTATCAGCCCCAGCATTTT. It codes for CASSLGRGGYQPQHF.

The chain carries TRBV5-1 and TRBJ2-3, with D maybe TRBD1 (5 bases). Germline assignment: CDR1 SGHRS and CDR2 YFSETQ. Trimming removed 5 bases at V and 5 bases at J, with 9 bases between. The CDR3 has 12 residues. The CDR3 DNA follows: TGCGCCAGCAGGCAGGGAAGAGATACGCAGTATTTT. Translation: CASRQGRDTQYF.

J is TRBJ1-2 and V is TRBV2, with D unresolved. V lost 0 bases and J 0 bases, leaving 11 bases between the germline ends. CDR1 and CDR2 (germline): SNHLY, FYNNEI. This CDR3 is 16 amino acids long. The CDR3 DNA follows: TGTGCCAGCAGTGAAGCTCCGTACAGAGCTAACTATGGCTACACCTTC. It specifies CASSEAPYRANYGYTF.

This clone came up once. The genes are TRBV6-1 and TRBJ1-1; D is uncertain. Trimming removed 2 bases at V and 1 base at J, with 11 bases between. This CDR3 is built from 15 residues. CDR1 and CDR2 (germline): MNHNS, SASEGT. The CDR3, as DNA: TGTGCCAGCAGTGAAAACCAGGACTGGAACACTGAAGCTTTCTTT. The encoded protein is CASSENQDWNTEAFF.

The chain employs TRBV6-6 and TRBJ2-5; no firm D call. The CDR3 has 12 residues. The V gene lost 6 bases and the J gene lost 2 bases, with 7 bases spanning the gap. The germline gives CDR1 MNHNY, CDR2 SVGAGI (reference sequence). CDR3 sequence reads: CASSMAQETQYF. CDR3 DNA: TGTGCCAGCAGCATGGCACAAGAGACCCAGTACTTC.

The genes are TRBV5-1 and TRBJ2-7, with TRBD2 as a possible D gene (6 bases). This CDR3 has 12 amino acids. Germline values: CDR1 SGHRS, CDR2 YFSETQ. V was trimmed by 4 bases and J by 5 bases, leaving 10 bases between them. DNA for the CDR3: TGCGCCAGCAGCCTAGCGCTCGACGAGCAGTACTTC. This translates into CASSLALDEQYF.

In the case of this clone: The junction differs from germline at one of its ends, possibly a read error. The chain couples TRBV7-9 to TRBJ2-2, with a tentative D call TRBD1 (5 bases). In germline, CDR1 is SEHNR, CDR2 FQNEAQ (reference sequence). The CDR3 is made up of 13 amino acids. Written as DNA, the CDR3 is TGTGCCAGCAGCCCAGGGAACCCCGGGGAGCTGTTTTTT. It encodes CASSPGNPGELFF.

This rearrangement joins TRBV7-9 to TRBJ1-1; D not resolved. The germline V and J ends were trimmed by 5 bases and 6 bases, with 7 bases remaining between them. The CDR3 consists of 11 residues. CDR1 SEHNR and CDR2 FQNEAQ come from the germline V gene (reference sequence). CDR3 region: CASSLLSEAFF. The CDR3 bases are TGTGCCAGCAGCCTTTTGTCTGAAGCTTTCTTT.

The chain combines TRBV19 with TRBJ1-5; D remains unclear. Trimming left V 1 base short and J 8 bases short, with 9 bases between. The CDR3 is made up of 13 amino acids. Germline V CDR1 and CDR2: LNHDA, SQIVND (reference sequence). The DNA for the CDR3 is TGTGCCAGTAGTATAGTACCGGTGGAGCCCCAGCATTTT. It translates to CASSIVPVEPQHF.

The J gene is TRBJ1-2, the V gene TRBV30, with 9 bases that match TRBD1. This CDR3 spans 12 amino acids. Looked up from germline, CDR1 is GTSNPN and CDR2 is SVGIG (reference sequence). Trimming cost V 3 bases and J 8 bases; bases outside gene matches: 4. The CDR3 bases are TGTGCCTGGAGACAGGGGGCTGGGGGCTACACCTTC. Amino acid sequence: CAWRQGAGGYTF.

The DNA for the CDR3 is TGTGCCAGTAGTATACCGCGGCCCTCTGGAAACACCATATATTTT. This translates into CASSIPRPSGNTIYF. This chain uses TRBV19 with TRBJ1-3; no definite D call. The CDR3 loop spans 15 amino acids. Between the trimmed V and J ends, which lost 2 bases and 0 bases, there was a span of 8 bases. Germline loops: CDR1 LNHDA, CDR2 SQIVND (reference sequence).

V usage is TRBV2 and J usage is TRBJ2-7; D not resolved. Germline V gene data show CDR1 as SNHLY and CDR2 as FYNNEI. CDR3 size: 12 residues. V lost 6 bases to trimming and J lost 0 bases, with 6 bases between them. CDR3 region: CASSINSYEQYF. CDR3 coding DNA: TGTGCCAGCAGCATCAACTCCTACGAGCAGTACTTC.

J is TRBJ2-3 and V is TRBV27; D possibly corresponds to TRBD2 (6 bases). The CDR3 loop spans 17 amino acids. Trimming pared 3 bases from V and 2 bases from J, leaving 18 bases between. The V gene's germline CDR1 is MNHEY and CDR2 SMNVEV (reference sequence). This CDR3 is CASSFDWAGRTTDTQYF. In DNA form, the CDR3 reads TGTGCCAGCAGTTTCGATTGGGCGGGGAGGACCACAGATACGCAGTATTTT.

This chain connects TRBV6-1 to TRBJ1-5, with TRBD1 matching 10 bases. Per germline, CDR1 MNHNS and CDR2 SASEGT. The V gene end was trimmed by 7 bases and the J gene end by 3 bases; junction bases not matched to a gene: 6. CDR3 length: 15 amino acids. The CDR3 loop is CASMRDRGSNQPQHF. CDR3 bases: TGTGCCAGCATGAGGGACAGGGGTTCCAATCAGCCCCAGCATTTT.

The J gene is TRBJ2-3, the V gene TRBV4-1; D remains unclear. The V gene's germline CDR1 is MGHRA and CDR2 YSYEKL. Trimming took off 1 base at V and 2 bases at J, with 7 bases between the two ends. CDR3 length: 14 amino acids. In DNA form, the CDR3 reads TGCGCCAGCAGCCAAGGATGGGCCACAGATACGCAGTATTTT. It yields the protein CASSQGWATDTQYF.

The V call is TRBV30, the J call TRBJ1-5; 8 positions match TRBD1. CDR3 size: 14 residues. V gave up 4 bases and J gave up 1 base; unmatched junction bases: 3. Germline loops: CDR1 GTSNPN, CDR2 SVGIG (reference sequence). The chain's CDR3 is CAWNRGISNQPQHF. DNA of the CDR3: TGTGCCTGGAACAGGGGGATCAGCAATCAGCCCCAGCATTTT.

The sample holds one count of this clone. The rearrangement joins TRBV7-2 to TRBJ2-2, with D perhaps TRBD1 (7 bases). Germline V gene lookup returns CDR1 SGHTA and CDR2 FQGNSA. Trimming removed 3 bases at V and 6 bases at J, with 14 bases between. The CDR3 extends over 15 amino acids. CDR3 in DNA: TGTGCCAGCAGCTTGGGGCAGGGGGGAGCCGGGGAGCTGTTTTTT. It yields the protein CASSLGQGGAGELFF.

Notes on this clone: One junction end disagrees with the germline gene, perhaps due to a read error. The genes are TRBV7-7 and TRBJ1-1; D possibly corresponds to TRBD1 (5 bases). CDR3 length equals 15 residues. The germline gives CDR1 SSHAT, CDR2 FNYEAQ (reference sequence). CDR3 protein: CASSPIRTMNTEAFF. CDR3 sequence (DNA): TGTGCTAGCAGCCCCATTCGGACAATGAACACTGAAGCTTTCTTT.

Note on this clone: Other DNA sequences from this sample encode an identical CDR3 as well. The chain links TRBV7-2 to TRBJ2-5; unclear D gene. Germline CDR1 and CDR2: SGHTA and FQGNSA. The V end lost 4 bases, the J end lost 5 bases, and 5 bases lay between the germline ends. There are 11 residues in the CDR3. The CDR3 region is CASSSRETQYF. Here the CDR3 DNA reads TGTGCCAGCAGCTCGCGCGAGACCCAGTACTTC.

The rearrangement joins TRBV18 to TRBJ1-5; D ambiguous. The CDR3 loop spans 13 amino acids. Germline CDR1 is KGHSH and CDR2 is LQKENI. V lost 6 bases and J 5 bases, leaving 11 bases between the germline ends. The CDR3 nucleotides are TGTGCCAGCTCGGGAGGCACCGATCAGCCCCAGCATTTT. Translation gives CASSGGTDQPQHF.

Only one count was recorded for this clone. The rearrangement links TRBV5-6 to TRBJ1-5; D is ambiguous. The V and J ends lost 4 bases and 5 bases respectively, with 10 bases between them. The CDR3 loop spans 13 amino acids. The germline gives CDR1 SGHDT, CDR2 YYEEEE. The CDR3 is CASSSGRDQPQHF. The CDR3 bases are TGTGCCAGCAGCAGTGGCCGTGATCAGCCCCAGCATTTT.

The chain joins TRBV30 to TRBJ2-7; no clear D. This CDR3 has 11 residues. Per the germline V gene, CDR1 is GTSNPN and CDR2 is SVGIG (reference sequence). The germline V and J ends were trimmed by 0 bases and 6 bases, with 6 bases remaining between them. The CDR3 coding sequence is TGTGCCTGGAGTGTAGTGGCCGAGCAGTACTTC. The encoded protein is CAWSVVAEQYF. The full variable domain, completed using reference TRBV30 and TRBJ2-7, is SQTIHQWPATLVQPVGSPLSLECTVEGTSNPNLYWYRQAAGRGLQLLFYSVGIGQISSEVPQNLSASRPQDRQFILSSKKLLLSDSGFYLCAWSVVAEQYFGPGTRLTVT.

This chain links TRBV2 with TRBJ1-5; 8 positions match TRBD1. Trimming cost V 2 bases and J 4 bases; bases outside gene matches: 4. Germline assignment: CDR1 SNHLY and CDR2 FYNNEI. This CDR3 is built from 15 residues. The CDR3 DNA is TGTGCCAGCAGTGAACGCACAGGGGGGAATCAGCCCCAGCATTTT. This sequence encodes CASSERTGGNQPQHF.

CDR3: CASSFTANYGYTF. The CDR3 DNA reads TGCGCCAGCAGCTTCACAGCTAACTATGGCTACACCTTC. This chain links TRBV5-1 with TRBJ1-2; D gene ambiguous. The CDR3 covers 13 residues. Germline V gene sequence: CDR1 SGHRS, CDR2 YFSETQ. Deletions cut 2 bases from V and 0 bases from J, with 5 bases between.

The V call is TRBV6-1, the J call TRBJ1-5; TRBD1 agrees at 7 bases. V was clipped by 6 bases and J by 7 bases; unmatched bases: 9. CDR1 and CDR2 (germline): MNHNS, SASEGT. CDR3 length equals 14 residues. In nucleotides, the CDR3 is TGTGCCAGCAGCGAGGACAGGAGCGGACAGCCCCAGCATTTT. It is translated as CASSEDRSGQPQHF.

This chain joins TRBV2 and TRBJ1-5; perhaps TRBD1 as D (5 bases). CDR3 size: 15 residues. V lost 3 bases, J lost 0 bases, and 9 bases lay in between. Germline-derived CDR1 and CDR2 are SNHLY and FYNNEI. The CDR3 loop reads CASSDEQVSNQPQHF. Written as DNA, the CDR3 is TGTGCCAGCAGTGACGAACAGGTTAGCAATCAGCCCCAGCATTTT.

The rearrangement joins TRBV13 to TRBJ2-6; possible D gene TRBD1, 6 bases. The V and J ends lost 1 base and 0 bases respectively, with 10 bases between them. CDR3 size: 17 residues. Germline CDR1 PRHDT, CDR2 FYEKMQ (reference sequence). CDR3 amino acids: CASSLVDSHSGANVLTF. The CDR3 DNA follows: TGTGCCAGCAGCTTAGTGGACAGCCACTCTGGGGCCAACGTCCTGACTTTC.

Only a few counts were recorded for this clone. The gene calls are TRBV9 and TRBJ1-5; TRBD1 might be the D (6 bases). Trimming left V 0 bases short and J 4 bases short, with 14 bases between. CDR1 SGDLS and CDR2 YYNGEE come from the germline V gene. The CDR3 sequence is 16 residues long. CDR3 loop: CASSVGVGAANQPQHF. The DNA of the CDR3 is TGTGCCAGCAGCGTAGGGGTGGGGGCGGCTAATCAGCCCCAGCATTTT. Complete variable domain (other parts from reference TRBV9 and TRBJ1-5): DSGVTQTPKHLITATGQRVTLRCSPRSGDLSVYWYQQSLDQGLQFLIQYYNGEERAKGNILERFSAQQFPDLHSELNLSSLELGDSALYFCASSVGVGAANQPQHFGDGTRLSIL.

With regard to this clone: One end of the junction does not line up with germline, which may come from a read error. The genes are TRBV7-7 and TRBJ2-5; D uncertain. CDR3 length: 13 residues. Germline values: CDR1 SSHAT, CDR2 FNYEAQ (reference sequence). The CDR3 nucleotides read TGTGCTAGCAGCTTAGACATCCAAGAGACCCAGTACTTC. Translation: CASSLDIQETQYF.

Only one count was recorded for this clone. The CDR3 DNA reads as TGTGCCAGCAGCCGGACTAGCGGGGCCCTCGGGACCCAGTACTTC. It codes for CASSRTSGALGTQYF. This rearrangement joins TRBV7-6 to TRBJ2-5, with 12 bases lining up with TRBD2. The CDR3 loop spans 15 amino acids. Trimming at V came to 5 bases and at J to 7 bases, leaving 8 bases not matched to a gene. Per the germline V gene, CDR1 is SGHVS and CDR2 is FNYEAQ.

V usage is TRBV11-3 and J usage is TRBJ2-1; the D is unclear. The CDR3 covers 15 residues. V was pared by 2 bases and J by 0 bases, with 8 bases between. Germline V gene data show CDR1 as SGHNT and CDR2 as YENEEA. The CDR3 region has the DNA TGTGCCAGCAGCTTAACCAAGAGCTCCTACAATGAGCAGTTCTTC. Protein: CASSLTKSSYNEQFF.